The 6 T cell receptor beta chains listed next were all sequenced from one sample in a study of T cells after yellow fever vaccination. One entry per CDR3 protein, called by TCRdb with MiXCR from the 5' RACE reads. Among about 580,000 distinct CDR3 sequences listed, 17% were seen once. This specimen was PBMCs, taken 5 days after the first yellow fever vaccination. These receptors were taken from a man aged 18 to 35 who received the YFV17D yellow fever vaccine.

This clonotype was seen only a few times. The J gene is TRBJ2-7, the V gene TRBV7-6; D gene ambiguous. CDR3 length equals 13 residues. The germline V gene encodes CDR1 SGHVS and CDR2 FNYEAQ. V was trimmed by 5 bases and J by 2 bases, leaving 10 bases between them. CDR3 in amino acids: CASSPKSPYEQYF. CDR3 bases: TGTGCCAGCAGCCCCAAGTCCCCCTACGAGCAGTACTTC.

The gene calls are TRBV7-6 and TRBJ2-7; possible D gene TRBD1, 5 bases. Trimming took off 5 bases at V and 2 bases at J, with 13 bases between the two ends. There are 14 residues in the CDR3. Germline loops: CDR1 SGHVS, CDR2 FNYEAQ. The CDR3 nucleotides are TGTGCCAGCAGCCAAAACAGGCGACCCTACGAGCAGTACTTC. Translating gives CASSQNRRPYEQYF.

The chain recombines TRBV11-2 with TRBJ1-3; D is perhaps TRBD1 (5 bases). The CDR3 contains 15 residues. CDR1 is SGHAT and CDR2 is FQNNGV in the germline V gene. Trimming left V 1 base short and J 2 bases short, with 9 bases between. As DNA, the CDR3 is TGTGCCAGCAGCTTAGCCGGGACGGCTGGAAACACCATATATTTT. Translated: CASSLAGTAGNTIYF.

This clonotype came up a few times. CDR3 amino acids: CASATTEETQYF. The CDR3, as DNA: TGTGCCAGCGCTACTACCGAGGAGACCCAGTACTTC. The gene calls are TRBV7-6 and TRBJ2-5; no clear D. Trimming stripped 8 bases from V and 5 bases from J, with 12 bases between. Germline V gene data show CDR1 as SGHVS and CDR2 as FNYEAQ. The CDR3 loop spans 12 amino acids.

The chain employs TRBV7-2 and TRBJ2-7; 7 bases fit TRBD1. This CDR3 is built from 13 residues. The trim removed 6 bases at V and 6 bases at J, leaving 8 bases unmatched. The germline gives CDR1 SGHTA, CDR2 FQGNSA. CDR3 sequence: CASSRYRGVEQYV. CDR3 bases: TGTGCCAGCAGTCGCTACAGGGGCGTCGAGCAGTACGTC.

The chain combines TRBV6-5 with TRBJ2-5; unclear D gene. CDR1 is MNHEY and CDR2 is SVGAGI in the germline V gene. The V end lost 2 bases, the J end lost 3 bases, and 22 bases lay between the germline ends. This CDR3 has 18 amino acids. The DNA for the CDR3 is TGTGCCAGCAGTTACCCCTCCGGTGTCGCCCCGGTGGAAGAGACCCAGTACTTC. Amino acids: CASSYPSGVAPVEETQYF.